These T cell receptor beta chains were read from a single sample in a study of early T cells in non-severe SARS-CoV-2 infection. TCRdb re-derived calls from the 5' RACE reads in MiXCR, one entry per CDR3 protein. Among over 60,000 distinct CDR3 sequences listed, 9.5% to 13% were seen once. The material was whole blood, obtained at baseline. Source of these receptors: an adult who was a healthcare worker with PCR-confirmed SARS-CoV-2 infection or an uninfected control (not recorded which). Both conserved end residues are part of each CDR3. The D gene is left open where the match is weak. Where a row states a size, it is once, few, many or the class of an expanded clone; other rows omit it.

j_call,d_call,clone_size,v_call,cdr3_nt,cdr3_aa
TRBJ1-2,NA,NA,TRBV28,TGTGCCAGCGGAGGGGAGAACTATGGCTACACCTTC,CASGGENYGYTF
TRBJ2-3,TRBD2,NA,TRBV7-2,TGTGCCAGCAGCTTGTCCCGGCTAGCGGCCCACACAGATACGCAGTATTTT,CASSLSRLAAHTDTQYF
TRBJ2-1,NA,NA,TRBV5-1,TGCGCCAGCAGCTGGCGCAGCTCGGGGAATGAGCAGTTCTTC,CASSWRSSGNEQFF
TRBJ1-6,NA,NA,TRBV6-6,TGTGCCAGCAGAAGTAGCCCGGGGGATTCACCCCTCCACTTT,CASRSSPGDSPLHF
TRBJ1-4,TRBD1,few,TRBV25-1,TGTGCCAGCAGTGCCCCCAGACAGGGACTGGGCGAAAAACTGTTTTTT,CASSAPRQGLGEKLFF
TRBJ1-1,TRBD1,NA,TRBV10-3,TGTGCCATGGGACAGGGGGTAACTGAAGCTTTCTTT,CAMGQGVTEAFF
TRBJ2-5,NA,many,TRBV7-3,TGTGCCAGCAGCTCAAGACCGGGATCCCAAGAGACCCAGTACTTC,CASSSRPGSQETQYF
TRBJ1-1,NA,NA,TRBV28,TGTGCCAGCAGTCTCCCCGGCCAGATGAACACTGAAGCTTTCTTT,CASSLPGQMNTEAFF
TRBJ2-1,NA,NA,TRBV3-1,TGTGCCAGCAGCCAAGCAAAAGGGGCGCACAATGAGCAGTTCTTC,CASSQAKGAHNEQFF
TRBJ2-3,NA,few,TRBV4-3,TGCGCCAGCAGCCAAGTGGCTGCGGGACGATACACAGATACGCAGTATTTT,CASSQVAAGRYTDTQYF
TRBJ2-1,TRBD2,many,TRBV24-1,TGTGCCACCAGTGATCCTAGCGGGGGAGCTTACAATGAGCAGTTCTTC,CATSDPSGGAYNEQFF
TRBJ2-7,TRBD1,NA,TRBV12-3/TRBV12-4,TGTGCCAGCAGCCAGGGGGCGGGACAGGCAGCCCCCGAGTACTTC,CASSQGAGQAAPEYF
TRBJ2-2,TRBD2,many,TRBV27,TGTGCCAGCAGTCTGGTGGGAAGCGGGGGGGCGGTCACCGGGGAGCTGTTTTTT,CASSLVGSGGAVTGELFF
TRBJ1-5,NA,few,TRBV7-2,TGTGCCAGCAGCTCACCCGGTAATAGCAATCAGCCCCAGCATTTT,CASSSPGNSNQPQHF
TRBJ1-5,NA,NA,TRBV5-8,TGTGCCAGCAGCTTGGTCTTTGGAGGGGTTAGCAATCAGCCCCAGCATTTT,CASSLVFGGVSNQPQHF
TRBJ1-1,TRBD1,many,TRBV6-1,TGTGCCAGCAGTGAAGGTGTGACAGGGGACGGCACTGAAGCTTTCTTT,CASSEGVTGDGTEAFF
TRBJ2-7,TRBD1,NA,TRBV20-1,TGCAGTGCTAGAGATGGGACAGCCACCTACGAGCAGTACTTC,CSARDGTATYEQYF
TRBJ1-5,TRBD1,few,TRBV12-3/TRBV12-4,TGTGCCAGCAGTCGGCGAGGGGGCCCTCATAGCAATCAGCCCCAGCATTTT,CASSRRGGPHSNQPQHF
TRBJ2-3,NA,few,TRBV7-9,TGTGCCAGCAGGAACTTACCCACAGATACGCAGTATTTT,CASRNLPTDTQYF
TRBJ2-3,TRBD1,few,TRBV7-9,TGTGCCAGCAGCGCGTGGTGGGAAGGACAGGGTATCGGAGGTGGCACAGATACGCAGTATTTT,CASSAWWEGQGIGGGTDTQYF
TRBJ1-1,NA,NA,TRBV30,TGTGCCTGGAGTGTATCAAGGGGTTTGGACACTGAAGCTTTCTTT,CAWSVSRGLDTEAFF
TRBJ2-1,NA,many,TRBV24-1,TGTGCCACCAGTGATTTGGACAGGCAGTTCTTC,CATSDLDRQFF
TRBJ2-7,TRBD1,many,TRBV9,TGTGCCAGCAGCGGACGGGACAGTGGGTACGAGCAGTACTTC,CASSGRDSGYEQYF
TRBJ1-4,NA,few,TRBV4-3,TGCGCCAGCAGCCATGACCCGGGAGGGAATGAAAAACTGTTTTTT,CASSHDPGGNEKLFF
TRBJ2-7,NA,NA,TRBV20-1,TGCAGTGCTAGGGATAGCAACTCCTACGAGCAGTACTTC,CSARDSNSYEQYF